The 17 T cell receptor beta chains below all came from one sample that was sequenced in a study of cytomegalovirus exposure and HLA in healthy donors. The PCR used 60 Vbeta and 13 Jbeta primers. Some clones are missing from TCRdb's copy, which holds only in-frame ones; the method was immunoSEQ multiplex PCR. The sample holds about 140,000 clones, over 60% seen once. Material: PBMCs. The source of these receptors is a man in his forties or fifties in good health and CMV-seronegative.

The J gene is TRBJ2-2, the V gene TRBV28, with D unclear. The CDR3 consists of 12 residues. Germline V gene sequence: CDR1 MDHEN, CDR2 SYDVKM. V lost 3 bases and J lost 4, with 3 bases in between. The chain's CDR3 is CASSFVTGELFF. In nucleotides, the CDR3 is TGTGCCAGCAGTTTCGTCACCGGGGAGCTGTTTTTT. The variable domain in full, with the rest retrieved from reference TRBV28 and TRBJ2-2, is DVKVTQSSRYLVKRTGEKVFLECVQDMDHENMFWYRQDPGLGLRLIYFSYDVKMKEKGDIPEGYSVSREKKERFSLILESASTNQTSMYLCASSFVTGELFFGEGSRLTVL.

This chain links TRBV6-4 with TRBJ2-1, with D possibly TRBD2 on 6 matching bases. The CDR3 is 15 residues long. Germline loops: CDR1 MRHNA, CDR2 SNTAGT. Trimming cost V 4 bases and J 4 bases, with 14 bases left between them. The CDR3 reads CASSVQAGEYNEQFF. The CDR3 DNA sequence: TGTGCCAGCAGTGTCCAAGCGGGTGAATACAATGAGCAGTTCTTC.

The chain couples TRBV6-1 to TRBJ2-3; 14 bases match TRBD2. Germline lookup yields CDR1 MNHNS and CDR2 SASEGT. V gave up 3 bases and J gave up 4 bases; unmatched junction bases: 3. The CDR3 extends over 16 amino acids. The CDR3 loop reads CASSETSGGVADTQYF. The CDR3 DNA is TGTGCCAGCAGTGAGACTAGCGGGGGGGTGGCAGATACGCAGTATTTT.

Points on this clone: The same CDR3 arises from other DNA sequences in this sample as well. V usage is TRBV5-4 and J usage is TRBJ2-7; D not resolved. V lost 0 bases and J 3 bases, leaving 4 bases between the germline ends. CDR1 is SGHNT and CDR2 is YYREEE in the germline V gene (reference sequence). This CDR3 is built from 12 residues. CDR3 bases: TGTGCCAGCAGCTTGGGAGTCTACGAGCAGTACTTC. Its protein is CASSLGVYEQYF.

This clone was seen just once. The chain combines TRBV19 with TRBJ1-2; TRBD1 matches at 7 bases. V shed 5 bases and J 5 bases; nucleotides not matched to a gene: 2. Germline V gives CDR1 LNHDA, CDR2 SQIVND (reference sequence). The CDR3 has 12 residues. This CDR3 reads CASSSTGYGYTF. The CDR3 nucleotides read TGTGCCAGTAGTTCGACAGGGTATGGCTACACCTTC.

The chain is built from TRBV30 and TRBJ1-4, with a tentative D call TRBD1 (5 bases). Germline-derived CDR1 and CDR2 are GTSNPN and SVGIG (reference sequence). V lost 3 bases to trimming and J lost 8 bases, with 19 bases between them. The CDR3 length is 15 residues. In DNA form, the CDR3 reads TGTGCCTGGAGCCCACAGGACCCCGGCCGGGAAAAACTGTTTTTT. Protein sequence: CAWSPQDPGREKLFF.

The chain is built from TRBV19 and TRBJ2-3; TRBD2 matches at 10 bases. This CDR3 has 14 residues. V dropped 8 bases and J dropped 8; count of bases not matched to a gene: 10. Germline CDR1 LNHDA, CDR2 SQIVND (reference sequence). The CDR3 reads CASSPTSGWGTQYF. The CDR3 nucleotides read TGTGCCAGTTCCCCGACTAGCGGGTGGGGTACGCAGTATTTT.

This clone has only a few counts. One end of the junction does not line up with germline, which may come from a read error. V gene TRBV5-5 combines with J gene TRBJ2-5; 10 positions agree with TRBD2. The CDR3 runs 16 residues. Looked up from germline, CDR1 is SGHKS and CDR2 is YYEKEE (reference sequence). DNA of the CDR3: TGTGCCAGCAGCGACTCTAGCGGGGGCCGTCAAGAGCCCCAGTACTTC. Its translation: CASSDSSGGRQEPQYF.

A single count supports this clone. The V and J genes are TRBV19 and TRBJ1-2; D perhaps matches TRBD1 (6 bases). The CDR3 length is 15 residues. Germline loops: CDR1 LNHDA, CDR2 SQIVND (reference sequence). Trimming left V 6 bases short and J 7 bases short, with 21 bases between. CDR3 DNA sequence: TGTGCCAGTAGCCGGGGGGCAGGTCGGGATGGTGGCTACACCTTC. This encodes CASSRGAGRDGGYTF.

A word on this clone: Additional DNA sequences in this sample encode the identical CDR3. This chain connects TRBV15 to TRBJ2-5; tentatively, D is TRBD2 (6 bases). Between the trimmed V and J ends, which lost 4 bases and 5 bases, there was a span of 17 bases. The CDR3 extends over 15 amino acids. The germline V gene has CDR1 LNHNV and CDR2 YYDKDF (reference sequence). CDR3 DNA sequence: TGTGCCACCAGCACTGGTGGAGGGGCGGAGGAGACCCAGTACTTC. This encodes CATSTGGGAEETQYF.

J is TRBJ1-5 and V is TRBV4-1; TRBD1 matches at 8 bases. Germline lookup yields CDR1 MGHRA and CDR2 YSYEKL. Trimming cost V 7 bases and J 2 bases; bases outside gene matches: 7. The CDR3 runs to 15 residues. Here the CDR3 DNA reads TGCGCCAGCACCCCCGGACAGGGCGGCAATCAGCCCCAGCATTTT. Translation: CASTPGQGGNQPQHF.

The chain links TRBV6-5 to TRBJ2-3; 7 bases are a match to TRBD2. The CDR3 is 15 amino acids. V shed 3 bases and J 2 bases; nucleotides not matched to a gene: 5. Germline-derived CDR1 and CDR2 are MNHEY and SVGAGI. DNA of the CDR3: TGTGCCAGCAGTTATGAGGCGGGAGCCACAGATACGCAGTATTTT. Encoded protein: CASSYEAGATDTQYF.

This clone was found a few times. The chain combines TRBV27 with TRBJ2-3; a weak D match, TRBD1 (5 bases). The CDR3 extends over 13 amino acids. CDR1 and CDR2 from the germline V gene are MNHEY and SMNVEV (reference sequence). V was cut by 6 bases and J by 6 bases, with 13 bases left in between. CDR3 DNA: TGTGCCAGCAGAGGGGTCTTTACTGATACGCAGTATTTT. Protein product: CASRGVFTDTQYF.

The chain has TRBV18 and TRBJ1-1, with D possibly TRBD1 on 6 matching bases. Germline assignment: CDR1 KGHSH and CDR2 LQKENI. The CDR3 extends over 16 amino acids. The V gene lost 3 bases and the J gene lost 1 base, with 15 bases spanning the gap. CDR3 amino acids: CASSPYTGSTNTEAFF. Written as DNA, the CDR3 is TGTGCCAGCTCACCCTACACAGGGTCCACGAACACTGAAGCTTTCTTT.

V usage is TRBV4-2 and J usage is TRBJ2-7; 9 nucleotides agree with TRBD2. The CDR3 extends over 16 amino acids. The V gene end was trimmed by 4 bases and the J gene end by 4 bases; junction bases not matched to a gene: 11. Germline loops: CDR1 LGHNA, CDR2 YNFKEQ. In DNA form, the CDR3 reads TGTGCCAGCAGCCCCCTCGGGGTAGCGGGAGTGTACGAGCAGTACTTC. It codes for CASSPLGVAGVYEQYF.

The chain uses TRBV7-2 and TRBJ2-3; 7 nucleotides agree with TRBD1. Trimming took 9 bases from V and 5 from J; bases not matched to a gene: 8. The V gene's germline CDR1 is SGHTA and CDR2 FQGNSA. This CDR3 has 13 amino acids. CDR3 bases: TGTGCCAGTACCCCCACAGGGGTAGATACGCAGTATTTT. Protein product: CASTPTGVDTQYF. Full variable domain (outside the CDR3, taken from reference TRBV7-2 and TRBJ2-3): GAGVSQSPSNKVTEKGKDVELRCDPISGHTALYWYRQSLGQGLEFLIYFQGNSAPDKSGLPSDRFSAERTGGSVSTLTIQRTQQEDSAVYLCASTPTGVDTQYFGPGTRLTVL.

CDR3 nucleotides: TGTGCCAGCAGTTTAGCGGGAGTGGACACCGGGGAGCTGTTTTTT. It yields the protein CASSLAGVDTGELFF. J is TRBJ2-2 and V is TRBV28; 7 nucleotides match TRBD2. The ends lost 2 bases at V and 3 bases at J; junction bases unmatched: 3. This CDR3 region has 15 residues. In germline, CDR1 is MDHEN, CDR2 SYDVKM.